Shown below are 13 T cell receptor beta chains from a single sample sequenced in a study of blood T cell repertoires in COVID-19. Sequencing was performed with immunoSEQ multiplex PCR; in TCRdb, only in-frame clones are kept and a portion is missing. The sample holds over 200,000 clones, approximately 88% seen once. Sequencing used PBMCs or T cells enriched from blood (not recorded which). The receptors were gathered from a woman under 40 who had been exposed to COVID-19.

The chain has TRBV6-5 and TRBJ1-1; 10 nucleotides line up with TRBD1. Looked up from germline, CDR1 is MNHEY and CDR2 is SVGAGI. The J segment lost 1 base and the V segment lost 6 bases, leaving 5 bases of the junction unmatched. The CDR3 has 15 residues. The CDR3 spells CASRLDRGRNTEAFF. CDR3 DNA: TGTGCCAGCAGACTCGACAGGGGGCGGAACACTGAAGCTTTCTTT.

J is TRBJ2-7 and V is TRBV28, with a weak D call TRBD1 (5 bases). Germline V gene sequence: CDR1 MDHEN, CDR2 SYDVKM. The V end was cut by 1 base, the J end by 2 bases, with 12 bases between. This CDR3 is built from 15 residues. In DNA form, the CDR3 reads TGTGCCAGCAGTTTATCCGGACAATGGGCCTACGAGCAGTACTTC. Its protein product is CASSLSGQWAYEQYF.

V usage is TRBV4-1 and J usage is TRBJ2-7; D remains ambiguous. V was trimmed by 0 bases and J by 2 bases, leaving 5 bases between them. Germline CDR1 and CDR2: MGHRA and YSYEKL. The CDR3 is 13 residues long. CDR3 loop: CASSQEAPYEQYF. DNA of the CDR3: TGCGCCAGCAGCCAAGAGGCACCCTACGAGCAGTACTTC.

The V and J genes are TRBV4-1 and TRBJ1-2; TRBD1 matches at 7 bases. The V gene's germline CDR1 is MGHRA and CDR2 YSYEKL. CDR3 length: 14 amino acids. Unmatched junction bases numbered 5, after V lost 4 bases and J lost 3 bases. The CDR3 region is CASSPNRGDYGYTF. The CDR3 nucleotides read TGCGCCAGCAGCCCGAACAGGGGAGACTATGGCTACACCTTC.

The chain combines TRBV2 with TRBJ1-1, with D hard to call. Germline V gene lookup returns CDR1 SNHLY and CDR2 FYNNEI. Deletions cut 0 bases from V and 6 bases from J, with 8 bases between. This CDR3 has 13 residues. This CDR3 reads CASSEANNPEAFF. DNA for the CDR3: TGTGCCAGCAGTGAAGCGAACAACCCTGAAGCTTTCTTT.

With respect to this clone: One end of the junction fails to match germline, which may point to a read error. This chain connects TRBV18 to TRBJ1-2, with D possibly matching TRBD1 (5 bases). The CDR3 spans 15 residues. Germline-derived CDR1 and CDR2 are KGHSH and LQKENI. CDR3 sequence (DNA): TGTGCCAGCTCGCCACTGACAGTGGGAGGCTATGGCTACACCTTC. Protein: CASSPLTVGGYGYTF.

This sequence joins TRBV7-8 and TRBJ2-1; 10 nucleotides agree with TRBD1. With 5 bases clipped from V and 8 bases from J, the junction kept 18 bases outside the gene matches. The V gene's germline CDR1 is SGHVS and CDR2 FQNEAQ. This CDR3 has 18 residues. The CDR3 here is CASSTRQGARAGGYEQFF. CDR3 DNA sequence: TGTGCCAGCAGCACCCGACAGGGGGCTAGGGCGGGAGGCTATGAGCAGTTCTTC.

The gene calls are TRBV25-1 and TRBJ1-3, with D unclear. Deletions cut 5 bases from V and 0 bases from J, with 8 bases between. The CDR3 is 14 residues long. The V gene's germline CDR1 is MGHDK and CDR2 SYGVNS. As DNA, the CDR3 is TGTGCCAGCAGTCCCCCCAGCTCTGGAAACACCATATATTTT. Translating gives CASSPPSSGNTIYF.

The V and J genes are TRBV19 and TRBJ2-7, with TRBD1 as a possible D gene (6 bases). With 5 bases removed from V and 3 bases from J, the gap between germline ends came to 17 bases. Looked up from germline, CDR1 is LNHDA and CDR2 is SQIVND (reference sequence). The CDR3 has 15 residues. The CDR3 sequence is CASSSYTGTHYEQYF. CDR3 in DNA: TGTGCCAGTAGTTCTTATACCGGGACACACTACGAGCAGTACTTC.

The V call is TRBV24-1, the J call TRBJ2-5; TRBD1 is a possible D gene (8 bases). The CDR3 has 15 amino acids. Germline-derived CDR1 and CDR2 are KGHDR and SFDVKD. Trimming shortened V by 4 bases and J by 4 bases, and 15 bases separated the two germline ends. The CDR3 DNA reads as TGTGCCACCAGTGAGCATACAGGGGGGGGAGAGACCCAGTACTTC. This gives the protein CATSEHTGGGETQYF.

The CDR3 sequence: CASSPTEVRGETQYF. CDR3 in DNA: TGCGCCAGCAGCCCGACAGAAGTTAGGGGGGAGACCCAGTACTTC. The chain uses TRBV5-1 and TRBJ2-5, with a tentative D call TRBD1 (6 bases). The CDR3 loop spans 15 amino acids. The germline CDR1 and CDR2 sequences are SGHRS and YFSETQ. V lost 4 bases and J lost 5, with 18 bases in between.

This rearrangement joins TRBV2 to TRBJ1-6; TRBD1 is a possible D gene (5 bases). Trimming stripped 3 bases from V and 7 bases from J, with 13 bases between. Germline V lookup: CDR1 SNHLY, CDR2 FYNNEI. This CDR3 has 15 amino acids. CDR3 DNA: TGTGCCAGCAGTGATCCCGGACAACTAAATTCACCCCTCCACTTT. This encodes CASSDPGQLNSPLHF.

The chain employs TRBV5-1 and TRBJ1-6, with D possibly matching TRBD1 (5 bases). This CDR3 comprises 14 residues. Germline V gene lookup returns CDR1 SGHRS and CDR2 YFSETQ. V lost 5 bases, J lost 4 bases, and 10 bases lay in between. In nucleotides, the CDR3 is TGCGCCAGCAGACTCAGGGTTTATAATTCACCCCTCCACTTT. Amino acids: CASRLRVYNSPLHF. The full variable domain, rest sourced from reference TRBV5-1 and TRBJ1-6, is KAGVTQTPRYLIKTRGQQVTLSCSPISGHRSVSWYQQTPGQGLQFLFEYFSETQRNKGNFPGRFSGRQFSNSRSEMNVSTLELGDSALYLCASRLRVYNSPLHFGNGTRLTVT.